Listed here is a single T cell receptor beta chain. TCRdb keeps only in-frame clones here, not all; method: immunoSEQ multiplex PCR. The sample carries under 300,000 clones, roughly 88% recorded once. This sample is drawn from a study of blood T cell repertoires in COVID-19. The sample comprised PBMCs or T cells enriched from blood (not recorded which). This clonotype was sampled from a woman aged 40-49 years who had been exposed to COVID-19.

Here the CDR3 reads CASRGSGANVLTF. CDR3 DNA: TGCGCAAGTCGGGGTTCTGGGGCCAACGTCCTGACTTTC. The rearrangement uses TRBV4-1 and TRBJ2-6; possibly TRBD2 for D (5 bases). The germline CDR1 and CDR2 sequences are MGHRA and YSYEKL. This CDR3 comprises 13 residues.